The T cell receptor (beta chain) described here comes from a study of T cell repertoires in cytomegalovirus infection. Study results and limitations: Within the response measured ex vivo, HLA-C-restricted CMV-specific TCR beta clonotypes were dominant. Based on cumulative public TCR beta family frequency, carriers of CMV plus the relevant HLA were identified.

In the case of this clonotype: The antigen remains undetermined.

One entry per CDR3 protein, called by TCRdb with MiXCR from the reads. In the table there are around 430,000 distinct CDR3 sequences, under 55% of which are singletons. The CDR3 is 15 residues long. Germline V gene data show CDR1 as MNHGY and CDR2 as SAAAGT. Trimming pared 7 bases from V and 0 bases from J, leaving 13 bases between. This clonotype originated in a human donor in good health (CMV status not recorded). Some clones in this sample may be carry-over from other donors' samples. The chain is built from TRBV6-8 and TRBJ1-5, with TRBD1 as a possible D gene (5 bases). The material was cultured PBMCs, obtained from culture after CMV antigen stimulation. The CDR3 region has the DNA TGTGCCAGCACCCGGGCAGGGAATAGCAATCAGCCCCAGCATTTT. Translated: CASTRAGNSNQPQHF.